Here is one TCR beta chain with its context. Other DNA sequences within the sample encode an identical CDR3. This sample was taken from a study of shared clonotypes between healthy human individuals. Template for every sorted-subset replicate PCR totaled approximately 0.2 ug DNA, approximately 30,000 T cell genomes. Repertoires were generated with immunoSEQ multiplex PCR, while TCRdb's copy carries only in-frame clones and drops some. This sample has around 2.3 million clones, with approximately 94% found just once. V dropped 0 bases and J dropped 3 bases, with 6 bases sitting between them. The CDR3 covers 14 residues. Germline V gene lookup returns CDR1 LNHNV and CDR2 YYDKDF (reference sequence).

V gene TRBV15 combines with J gene TRBJ1-3, with D hard to call. This sequence was found in a man aged 18 to 29 in good health. The sequenced sample was naive CD4+ T cells sorted from blood. Subset indicated: CD45RA+ positively selected. Written as DNA, the CDR3 is TGTGCCACCAGCAGAGATTTGAGTGGAAACACCATATATTTT. It encodes CATSRDLSGNTIYF. Drawing the rest from reference TRBV15 and TRBJ1-3, the complete variable domain is DAMVIQNPRYQVTQFGKPVTLSCSQTLNHNVMYWYQQKSSQAPKLLFHYYDKDFNNEADTPDNFQSRRPNTSFCFLDIRSPGLGDTAMYLCATSRDLSGNTIYFGEGSWLTVV.